This record concerns one T cell receptor beta chain sequence. As yet, its antigen is unknown. Additional DNA sequences in this sample encode the identical CDR3. In germline, CDR1 is SNHLY, CDR2 FYNNEI. The CDR3 is made up of 19 amino acids. V was cut by 11 bases and J by 0 bases, with 29 bases left in between. Only in-frame clones appear in the TCRdb table, and some are missing; sequencing was by immunoSEQ multiplex PCR. The data contain about 15,000 clones, approximately 80% of them singletons. This sample is drawn from a study of T cells in tumors after PD-1 blockade. The wider study: Patients had no prior checkpoint blockade, systemic immunosuppressants, or anti-cancer therapy within 4 weeks. Mean per blood sample: 113,528 templates (about 24,000-257,772), around 38,000 unique clonotypes. During anti-PD-1 treatment, some patients continued daily vismodegib 150 mg. Study conclusions and caveats: Around 37% of tumor TCR clonotypes were also found in blood.

This clonotype originated in a human donor with basal cell carcinoma. The chain is built from TRBV2 and TRBJ2-1; weak D call: TRBD2 (5 bases). Sequencing used PBMCs, obtained after anti-PD-1 treatment. In DNA form, the CDR3 reads TGTGCCCGCTGTTATGGGTGGGCGCGGGTGGGGAGCTCCTACAATGAGCAGTTCTTC. Translated: CARCYGWARVGSSYNEQFF.